A selection of T cell receptor beta chains follows, all from one sample in a study of a mutant IDH1 vaccine in newly diagnosed glioma. TCRdb keeps only in-frame clones here, not all; method: immunoSEQ multiplex PCR. Of 70,000 to 100,000 clones detected, roughly four fifths appear once; the ten largest clones hold 5.3%. This specimen consisted of PBMCs, obtained from a glioma patient treated with radiotherapy, temozolomide or both. The origin of the receptors is a man aged 35 to 55 with glioma. Some clones in this sample may be carry-over from other donors' samples. The CDR3 runs from the conserved cysteine through the conserved F or W. The D gene is left open where the match is weak.

D gene: -
V gene: TRBV30
J gene: TRBJ2-7
CDR3 DNA: TGTGCCTGGAGACCCCTGGACAGTCAGTACGAGCAGTACTTC
CDR3 protein: CAWRPLDSQYEQYF

D gene: -
V gene: TRBV5-6
J gene: TRBJ2-2
CDR3 DNA: TGTGCCAGCAGCCCGATAAATTTGGGGGACATTCCCGGGGAGCTGTTTTTT
CDR3 protein: CASSPINLGDIPGELFF

D gene: -
V gene: TRBV7-9
J gene: TRBJ2-2
CDR3 DNA: TGTGCCAGCAGCTTACTGGGGAACACCGGGGAGCTGTTTTTT
CDR3 protein: CASSLLGNTGELFF

D gene: TRBD1
V gene: TRBV7-9
J gene: TRBJ1-6
CDR3 DNA: TGTGCCAGCAGCTCGGGGACAGGGTTGAATTCACCCCTCCACTTT
CDR3 protein: CASSSGTGLNSPLHF

D gene: TRBD1
V gene: TRBV5-4
J gene: TRBJ2-5
CDR3 DNA: TGTGCCAGCAGCCGCCAGGGGGCCGGGGAGACCCAGTACTTC
CDR3 protein: CASSRQGAGETQYF

D gene: TRBD1
V gene: TRBV5-6
J gene: TRBJ1-3
CDR3 DNA: TGTGCCAGCAGCCTGGGGACAGACTCTGGAAACACCATATATTTT
CDR3 protein: CASSLGTDSGNTIYF

D gene: -
V gene: TRBV10-3
J gene: TRBJ1-2
CDR3 DNA: TGTGCCATCTCGGGCGGGTATCGCTACACCTTC
CDR3 protein: CAISGGYRYTF

D gene: -
V gene: TRBV9
J gene: TRBJ2-7
CDR3 DNA: TGTGCCAGCAGCGGCGGCCTCTTGGACTACGAGCAGTACTTC
CDR3 protein: CASSGGLLDYEQYF

D gene: -
V gene: TRBV5-6
J gene: TRBJ1-4
CDR3 DNA: TGTGCCAGCAGTCAAAGGACAGCAAAACTGTTTTTT
CDR3 protein: CASSQRTAKLFF

D gene: -
V gene: TRBV5-5
J gene: TRBJ1-1
CDR3 DNA: TGTGCCAGCAGCTTCTTAGGGTCGACTGAAGCTTTCTTT
CDR3 protein: CASSFLGSTEAFF